This is a list of T cell receptor beta chains from one sample in a study of T cell repertoires in cytomegalovirus infection. TCRdb passed the reads through MiXCR, listing each CDR3 protein once. Found here are around 260,000 distinct CDR3 sequences, roughly 25% of them singletons; the top ten hold around 14%. The specimen was PBMCs. Every receptor here comes from a human donor in good health (CMV status not recorded). Some clones in this sample may be carry-over from other donors' samples. CDR3s include the opening cysteine and the closing phenylalanine or tryptophan. The D gene is left open where the match is weak. Some rows mark clone size as missing; the rest say once, few, many or name a class of expanded clone.

clone_size j_call v_call d_call cdr3_nt cdr3_aa
few TRBJ1-2 TRBV28 . TGTGCCAGCAGCTCCGGACACCCGGTGAACTATGGCTACACCTTC CASSSGHPVNYGYTF
many TRBJ2-1 TRBV7-9 . TGTGCCAGCAGCACCAACAGGGCTAGCGGCTACAATGAGCAGTTCTTC CASSTNRASGYNEQFF
few TRBJ2-5 TRBV20-1 . TGCAGTGCTAGAGATCCCACTGGCCAAGAGACCCAGTACTTC CSARDPTGQETQYF
few TRBJ2-5 TRBV7-8 . TGTGCCAGCAGCTTAGCCAGGCTAGGCCAAGAGACCCAGTACTTC CASSLARLGQETQYF
few TRBJ1-1 TRBV28 . TGTGCCAGCAGTTTATACCAGGCGAGAGGAACTGAAGCTTTCTTT CASSLYQARGTEAFF
few TRBJ1-2 TRBV11-2 . TGTGCCAGCAGCTTAGATCCCGCAGGGTATGGCTACACCTTC CASSLDPAGYGYTF
many TRBJ2-5 TRBV7-2 . TGTGCCAGCAGCTTAAAAGAGGGAAGACAAGTAATGGAGACCCAGTACTTC CASSLKEGRQVMETQYF
few TRBJ2-5 TRBV10-3 TRBD2 TGTGCCATCAGAAATGGACTAGCGGGGGGAGAGACCCAGTACTTC CAIRNGLAGGETQYF
. TRBJ2-7 TRBV3-1 . TGTGCCAGCAGTCTTTCCGGGAGCTCGGGCGAGCAGTACTTC CASSLSGSSGEQYF
few TRBJ1-1 TRBV7-2 TRBD1 TGTGCCAGCAGCTACCGGGACAGGGGCACTGAAGCTTTCTTT CASSYRDRGTEAFF
many TRBJ1-3 TRBV7-2 . TGTGCCAGCAGCTTAGTGTCGGGAGAGATCGGACAGATATATTTT CASSLVSGEIGQIYF
. TRBJ1-2 TRBV18 . TGTGCCAGCTCACCAACCGGGACTTTGACCTATGGCTACACCTTC CASSPTGTLTYGYTF
few TRBJ2-7 TRBV7-2 TRBD2 TGTGCCAGCAGTCGGGATAGCGGGAGGGTGCTCGAGCAGTACTTC CASSRDSGRVLEQYF
once TRBJ2-7 TRBV24-1 TRBD2 TGTGCCACCAGTGACCCGGGACTAGCGGGAGTGAACGAGCAGTACTTC CATSDPGLAGVNEQYF
. TRBJ2-1 TRBV24-1 . TGTGCCACCACCATCCAGTGGCGGGCCCTTGTCAATGAGCAGTTCTTC CATTIQWRALVNEQFF
many TRBJ2-7 TRBV7-9 . TGTGCCAGCAGCTCGGACAGATACTACGAGCAGTACTTC CASSSDRYYEQYF
few TRBJ2-2 TRBV9 TRBD1 TGTGCCAGCAGCTCTGATACAGGGGGTACCGGGGAGCTGTTTTTT CASSSDTGGTGELFF
. TRBJ2-5 TRBV15 . TGTGCCACCAGCAGAGATGGGACCATGGGCGAGACCCAGTACTTC CATSRDGTMGETQYF
many TRBJ2-3 TRBV10-3 . TGTGCCATCACCGACCGACGGGGACATGGTACGCAGTATTTT CAITDRRGHGTQYF
. TRBJ2-4 TRBV19 TRBD1 TGTGCCAGTAGGCCTCCGACAGGGTGGTTTGGGGACATTCAGTACTTC CASRPPTGWFGDIQYF
few TRBJ2-1 TRBV7-2 TRBD2 TGTGCCAGCAGCATTACTAGCGGAGCCTACAATGAGCAGTTCTTC CASSITSGAYNEQFF
many TRBJ2-7 TRBV7-8 TRBD2 TGTGCCAGCAGCCAGACTGCAGGGACTAGCTACGAGCAGTACTTC CASSQTAGTSYEQYF
. TRBJ1-1 TRBV29-1 . TGCAGCGTGGGGGCAGGGATGATGAACACTGAAGCTTTCTTT CSVGAGMMNTEAFF
few TRBJ2-7 TRBV10-3 TRBD1 TGTGCCATCGGGACAGACCTCTTTAAGGAGCAGTACTTC CAIGTDLFKEQYF
. TRBJ1-3 TRBV13 TRBD1 TGTGCCAGCAGCCGAGGTGGACAGGGGCCTGGAAACACCATATATTTT CASSRGGQGPGNTIYF
once TRBJ1-5 TRBV28 . TGTGCCAGCCGACGATTACAGGATTATAGCAATCAGCCCCAGCATTTT CASRRLQDYSNQPQHF
many TRBJ2-5 TRBV7-2 TRBD2 TGTGCCAGCAGCGCCGGACTAGCGCGAGAGACCCAGTACTTC CASSAGLARETQYF
few TRBJ2-1 TRBV24-1 TRBD2 TGTGCCACCAGTGATTTAACTAGCGGCTCCTACAATGAGCAGTTCTTC CATSDLTSGSYNEQFF
. TRBJ1-5 TRBV18 TRBD1 TGTGCCAGCTCGGACGGGACAGGGGTTTATCAGCCCCAGCATTTT CASSDGTGVYQPQHF
. TRBJ2-7 TRBV6-5 TRBD2 TGTGCCAGCACAAAGCGGGAGTCAGGCGAGCAGTACTTC CASTKRESGEQYF
. TRBJ2-7 TRBV27 TRBD1 TGTGCCAGCAGTCAACGACAGGGCCGCCACGAGCAGTACTTC CASSQRQGRHEQYF
many TRBJ2-6 TRBV7-2 . TGTGCCAGCAGCTTTTTGGGGGCCAACGTCCTGACTTTC CASSFLGANVLTF
. TRBJ1-1 TRBV5-1 . TGCGCCAGCAGCTCATTTGGGAGAAACACTGAAGCTTTCTTT CASSSFGRNTEAFF
. TRBJ1-6 TRBV28 . TGTGCCAGCAGTTTAGACCAGGGAGTAAGTTCACCCCTCCACTTT CASSLDQGVSSPLHF
many TRBJ2-1 TRBV7-2 TRBD2 TGTGCCAGCAGCCAGAGCGGGAGAAGCCACAATGAGCAGTTCTTC CASSQSGRSHNEQFF
. TRBJ2-7 TRBV6-2/TRBV6-3 TRBD2 TGTGCCAGCAGTTACTCTCCCAGCGGGACTGTCTACGAGCAGTACTTC CASSYSPSGTVYEQYF